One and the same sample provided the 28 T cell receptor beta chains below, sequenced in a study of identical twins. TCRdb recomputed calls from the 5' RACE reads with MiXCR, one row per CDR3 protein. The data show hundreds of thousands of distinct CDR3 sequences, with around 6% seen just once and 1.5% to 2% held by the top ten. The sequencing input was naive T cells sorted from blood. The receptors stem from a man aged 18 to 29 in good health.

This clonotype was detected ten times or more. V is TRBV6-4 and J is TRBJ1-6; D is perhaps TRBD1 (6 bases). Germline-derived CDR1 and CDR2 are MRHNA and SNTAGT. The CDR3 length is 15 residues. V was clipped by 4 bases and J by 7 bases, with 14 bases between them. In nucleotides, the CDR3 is TGTGCCAGCAGTGCCGACAGGAGTGGGAATTCACCCCTCCACTTT. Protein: CASSADRSGNSPLHF.

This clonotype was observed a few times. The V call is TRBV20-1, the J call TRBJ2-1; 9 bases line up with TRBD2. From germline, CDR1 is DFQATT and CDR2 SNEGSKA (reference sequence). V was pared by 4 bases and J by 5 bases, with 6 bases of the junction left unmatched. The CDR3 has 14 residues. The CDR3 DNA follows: TGCAGTGCTATGATAGCGGGAGTGGACAATGAGCAGTTCTTC. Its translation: CSAMIAGVDNEQFF.

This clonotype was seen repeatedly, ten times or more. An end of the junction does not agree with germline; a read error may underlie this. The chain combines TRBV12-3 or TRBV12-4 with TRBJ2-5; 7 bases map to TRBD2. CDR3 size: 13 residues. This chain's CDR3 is CASSLADQETQYF. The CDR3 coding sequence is TGTGCCAGCAGTCTAGCGGACCAAGAGACCCAGTACTTC.

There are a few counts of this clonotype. The CDR3 protein is CASTAETSPGEQFF. CDR3 sequence (DNA): TGTGCCAGCACCGCAGAGACTAGCCCGGGTGAGCAGTTCTTC. V usage is TRBV9 and J usage is TRBJ2-1; 7 nucleotides line up with TRBD2. Germline V gene lookup returns CDR1 SGDLS and CDR2 YYNGEE. This CDR3 has 14 residues. V lost 6 bases to trimming and J lost 9 bases; unmatched junction nucleotides: 12.

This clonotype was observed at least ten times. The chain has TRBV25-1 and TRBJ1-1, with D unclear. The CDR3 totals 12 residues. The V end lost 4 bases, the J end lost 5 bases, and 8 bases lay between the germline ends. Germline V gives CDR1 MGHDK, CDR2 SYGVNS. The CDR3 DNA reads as TGTGCCAGCAGTGCCCTGAGGACTGAAGCTTTCTTT. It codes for CASSALRTEAFF.

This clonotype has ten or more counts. The DNA for the CDR3 is TGCGCCAGCAGCTCCGGACGCGACACCGGGGAGCTGTTTTTT. Amino acids: CASSSGRDTGELFF. This chain connects TRBV5-1 to TRBJ2-2; no clear D gene. The V end was cut by 3 bases, the J end by 3 bases, with 9 bases between. CDR3 length equals 14 residues. Germline V gives CDR1 SGHRS, CDR2 YFSETQ.

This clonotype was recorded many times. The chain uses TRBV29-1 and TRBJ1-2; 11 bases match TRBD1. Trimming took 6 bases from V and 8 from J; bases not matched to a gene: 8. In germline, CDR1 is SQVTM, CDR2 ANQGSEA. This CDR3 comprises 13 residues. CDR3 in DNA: TGCAGCGTCCGAGGACAGGGGGCGTTCGGCTACACCTTC. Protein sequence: CSVRGQGAFGYTF.

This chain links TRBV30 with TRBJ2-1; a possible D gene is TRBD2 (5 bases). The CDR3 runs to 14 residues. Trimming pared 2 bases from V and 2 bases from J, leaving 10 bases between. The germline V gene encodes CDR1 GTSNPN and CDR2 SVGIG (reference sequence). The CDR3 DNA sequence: TGTGCCTGGAGTCCGATCGGGACCTACAATGAGCAGTTCTTC. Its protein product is CAWSPIGTYNEQFF.

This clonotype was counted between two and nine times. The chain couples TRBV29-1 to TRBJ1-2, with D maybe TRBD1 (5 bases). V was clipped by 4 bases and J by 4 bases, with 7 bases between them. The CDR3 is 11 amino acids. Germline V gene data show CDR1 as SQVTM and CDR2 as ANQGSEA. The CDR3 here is CSVVQAYGYTF. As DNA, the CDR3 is TGCAGCGTTGTACAGGCCTATGGCTACACCTTC.

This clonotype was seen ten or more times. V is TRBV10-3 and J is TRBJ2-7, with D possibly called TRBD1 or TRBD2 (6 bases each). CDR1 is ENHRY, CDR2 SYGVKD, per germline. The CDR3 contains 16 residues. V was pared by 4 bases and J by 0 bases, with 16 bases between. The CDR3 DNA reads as TGTGCCATCAGTGGGATGGGACTGGACAGCTCCTACGAGCAGTACTTC. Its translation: CAISGMGLDSSYEQYF.

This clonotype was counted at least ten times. The DNA of the CDR3 is TGTGCCAGCAGTTTTGGGCTAGCGGCTACCTACGAGCAGTACTTC. It translates to CASSFGLAATYEQYF. The chain carries TRBV28 and TRBJ2-7, with TRBD2 identical over 7 bases. With 3 bases clipped from V and 2 bases from J, the junction kept 7 bases outside the gene matches. Germline loops: CDR1 MDHEN, CDR2 SYDVKM. This CDR3 comprises 15 residues.

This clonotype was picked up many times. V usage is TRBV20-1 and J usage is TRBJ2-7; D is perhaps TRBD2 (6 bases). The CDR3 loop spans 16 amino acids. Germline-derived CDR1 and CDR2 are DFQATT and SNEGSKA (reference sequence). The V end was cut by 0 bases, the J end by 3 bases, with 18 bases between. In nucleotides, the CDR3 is TGCAGTGCTAGAGATGGAGTGCGACGGAGGGGCTACGAGCAGTACTTC. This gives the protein CSARDGVRRRGYEQYF.

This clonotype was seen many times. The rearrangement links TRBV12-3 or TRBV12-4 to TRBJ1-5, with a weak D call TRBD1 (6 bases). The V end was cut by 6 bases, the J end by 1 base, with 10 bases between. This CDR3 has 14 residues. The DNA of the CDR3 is TGTGCCAGCAGCCGTGGACAGAGCAATCAGCCCCAGCATTTT. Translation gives CASSRGQSNQPQHF.

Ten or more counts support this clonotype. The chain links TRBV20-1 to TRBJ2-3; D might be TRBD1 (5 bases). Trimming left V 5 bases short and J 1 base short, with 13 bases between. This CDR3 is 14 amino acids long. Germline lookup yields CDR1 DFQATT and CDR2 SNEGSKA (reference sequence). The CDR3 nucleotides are TGCAGTGCTCGGACAACTTCGGGCACAGATACGCAGTATTTT. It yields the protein CSARTTSGTDTQYF.

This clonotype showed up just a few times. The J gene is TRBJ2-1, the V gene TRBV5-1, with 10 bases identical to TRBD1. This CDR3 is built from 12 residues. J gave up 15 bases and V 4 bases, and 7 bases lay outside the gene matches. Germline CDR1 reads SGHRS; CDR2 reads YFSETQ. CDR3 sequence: CASSEPGQGWFF. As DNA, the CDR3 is TGCGCCAGCAGCGAACCGGGACAGGGGTGGTTCTTC.

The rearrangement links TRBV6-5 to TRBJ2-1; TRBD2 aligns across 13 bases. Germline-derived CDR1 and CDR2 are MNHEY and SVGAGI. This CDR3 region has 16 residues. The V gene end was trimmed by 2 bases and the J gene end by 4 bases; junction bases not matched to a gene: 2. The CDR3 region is CASSYGTSGVYNEQFF. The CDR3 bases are TGTGCCAGCAGTTACGGGACTAGCGGGGTGTACAATGAGCAGTTCTTC.

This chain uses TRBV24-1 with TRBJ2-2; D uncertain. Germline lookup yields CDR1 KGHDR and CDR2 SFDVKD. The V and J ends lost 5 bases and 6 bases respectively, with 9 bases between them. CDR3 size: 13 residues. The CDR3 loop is CATSAPVAGELFF. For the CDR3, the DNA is TGTGCCACCAGTGCTCCCGTGGCCGGGGAGCTGTTTTTT.

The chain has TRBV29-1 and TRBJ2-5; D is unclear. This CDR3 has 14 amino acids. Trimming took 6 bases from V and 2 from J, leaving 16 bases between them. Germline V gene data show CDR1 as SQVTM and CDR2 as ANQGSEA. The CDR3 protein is CSVVGWVGQETQYF. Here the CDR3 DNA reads TGCAGCGTAGTAGGTTGGGTAGGTCAAGAGACCCAGTACTTC.

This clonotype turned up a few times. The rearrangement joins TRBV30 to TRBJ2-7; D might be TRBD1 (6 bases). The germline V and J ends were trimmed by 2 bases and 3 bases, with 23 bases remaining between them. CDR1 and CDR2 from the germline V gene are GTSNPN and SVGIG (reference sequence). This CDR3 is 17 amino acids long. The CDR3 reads CAWSHLPPGHPDYEQYF. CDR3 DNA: TGTGCCTGGAGTCACCTACCTCCGGGACACCCGGACTACGAGCAGTACTTC.

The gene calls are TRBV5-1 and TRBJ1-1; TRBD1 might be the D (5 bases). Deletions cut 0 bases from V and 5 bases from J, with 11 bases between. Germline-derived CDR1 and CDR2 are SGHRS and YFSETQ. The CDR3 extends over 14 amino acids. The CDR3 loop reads CASSLAGLGTEAFF. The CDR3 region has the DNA TGCGCCAGCAGCTTGGCAGGGCTGGGGACTGAAGCTTTCTTT.

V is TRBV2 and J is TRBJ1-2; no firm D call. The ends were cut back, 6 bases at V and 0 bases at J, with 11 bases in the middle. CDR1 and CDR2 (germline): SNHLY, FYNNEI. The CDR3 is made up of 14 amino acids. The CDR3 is CASSWEATNYGYTF. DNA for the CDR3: TGTGCCAGCAGCTGGGAGGCTACTAACTATGGCTACACCTTC.

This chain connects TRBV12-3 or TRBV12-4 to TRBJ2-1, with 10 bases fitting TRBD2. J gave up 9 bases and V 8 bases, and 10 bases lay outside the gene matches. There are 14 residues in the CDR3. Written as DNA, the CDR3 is TGTGCCAGCGGGAGCGGGAGGGCCCGTAGTGAGCAGTTCTTC. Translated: CASGSGRARSEQFF.

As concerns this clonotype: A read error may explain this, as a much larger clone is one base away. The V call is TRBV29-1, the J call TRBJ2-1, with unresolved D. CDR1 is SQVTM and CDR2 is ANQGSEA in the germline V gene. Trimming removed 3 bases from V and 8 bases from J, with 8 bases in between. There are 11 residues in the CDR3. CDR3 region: CSVEVADEQFF. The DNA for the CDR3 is TGCAGCGTTGAGGTCGCCGATGAGCAGTTCTTC.

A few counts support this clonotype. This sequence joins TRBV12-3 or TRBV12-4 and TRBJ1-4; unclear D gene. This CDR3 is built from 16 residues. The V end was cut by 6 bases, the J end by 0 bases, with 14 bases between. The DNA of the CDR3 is TGTGCCAGCAGCCGCGGACTTACTGCAACTAATGAAAAACTGTTTTTT. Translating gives CASSRGLTATNEKLFF.

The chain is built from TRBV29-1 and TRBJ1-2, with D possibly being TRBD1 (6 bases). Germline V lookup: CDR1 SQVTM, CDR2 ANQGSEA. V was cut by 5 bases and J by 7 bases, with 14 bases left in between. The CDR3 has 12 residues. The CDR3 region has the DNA TGCAGCGTTCCGAGGGGGAGGAGTGGCTACACCTTC. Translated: CSVPRGRSGYTF.

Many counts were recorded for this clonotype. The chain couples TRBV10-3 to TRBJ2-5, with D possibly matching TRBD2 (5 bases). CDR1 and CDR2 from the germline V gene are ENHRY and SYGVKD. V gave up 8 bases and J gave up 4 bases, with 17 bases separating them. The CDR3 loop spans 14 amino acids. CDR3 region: CAIGSPTGGETQYF. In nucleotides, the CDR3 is TGTGCCATCGGCTCACCGACTGGAGGAGAGACCCAGTACTTC.

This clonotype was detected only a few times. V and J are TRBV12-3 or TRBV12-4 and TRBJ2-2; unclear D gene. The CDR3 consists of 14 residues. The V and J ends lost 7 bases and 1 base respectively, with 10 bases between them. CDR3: CASIGVLNTGELFF. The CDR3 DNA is TGTGCCAGCATAGGTGTTCTGAACACCGGGGAGCTGTTTTTT.

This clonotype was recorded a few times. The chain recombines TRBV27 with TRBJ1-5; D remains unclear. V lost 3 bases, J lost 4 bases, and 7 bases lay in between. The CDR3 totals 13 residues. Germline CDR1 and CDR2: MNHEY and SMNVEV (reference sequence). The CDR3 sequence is CASSLRANQPQHF. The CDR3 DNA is TGTGCCAGCAGTTTGAGGGCGAATCAGCCCCAGCATTTT.